This T cell receptor beta chain appears in the sequencing data of a study of blood T cell repertoires in COVID-19 (TCRdb year 2020). Describing the broader study: Samples covering the acute and convalescent phases of COVID-19 were provided by collaborators in the United States, Italy and Spain. The material from the prospective study consisted of cDNA or gDNA derived from T cells, B-cell-depleted T cells, or PBMCs. Deeply sampled blood TCRbeta repertoires from subjects exposed to, actively infected with, or recovered from COVID-19 were included in the dataset. A freely available public database, intended as a resource for researchers studying the immune response to SARS-CoV-2, is where the repertoires were released. The samples were drawn from the first 160 participants of the ongoing ImmuneRACE study and from some 1,300 subjects provided by 6 global collaborators. Sample metadata almost always included a de-identified subject ID, COVID-19 status, age in years and sex. Where HLA class I and class II types were available, the types were taken from metadata supplied by the sample provider, not from assay-based typing.

TCRbeta CDR3 regions were amplified from genomic DNA using the immunoSEQ Assay, a bias-controlled multiplex PCR. Turning to the authors' computational methods: The number of nucleated cells in each sample was estimated by amplification of reference gene primers within the assay. Sequence reads were collapsed and filtered to measure the absolute abundance of every unique TCRbeta CDR3 rearrangement. For each sample, productive Simpson clonality was calculated as the square root of Simpson's diversity index across productive rearrangements. Sourced from immuneACCESS, this table was stored by TCRdb with only in-frame sequences that have V and J called. A share of the clones is absent; for the studies checked, an unresolved V gene accounts for under half, and the remainder has no known explanation. From that table come the V and J calls and clone size; the DNA was used to work out D and trimming. The sample table contains 130,000 to 150,000 clones; only one count was recorded for roughly 90% of them. Of the sample, 1% to 1.5% falls within the top ten clones.

The germline ends are 11 bases apart after V is trimmed by 6 bases and J by 12 bases. The CDR3 starts with the cysteine, ends with the phenylalanine, and has 11 residues. Only the CDR3 part of the read is kept: 33 bases, read in frame from the first base. The germline V gene gives CDR1 as MDHEN and CDR2 as SYDVKM. Note on this clone: It has no known antigen specificity. One base away there is no much larger clone; base qualities are not given.

Summary of the overall study and its limitations: How much clinical and demographic metadata was included differed by source and by participant, and the metadata was provided uncurated.

Participants in the prospective study were aged 18 to 89 years, lived in about two dozen United States geographic areas, and enrolled through a virtual design. To assign participants to cohorts, the prospective study relied on clinical history that participants themselves reported in a screening survey and a study questionnaire. In the prospective study, whole blood, serum and a nasopharyngeal or oropharyngeal swab were collected from each participant by mobile phlebotomists. Prospective study participants could optionally give additional blood draws and questionnaires over an approximately 2-month period. Before DNA extraction, blood samples from the prospective study were shipped at room temperature or frozen.

The sequencing input was PBMCs or T cells enriched from blood (not recorded which). The clonotype was recovered from a woman aged 25 to 39 with acute COVID-19. This chain joins TRBV28 to TRBJ1-4, with no reliable assignment of the D segment. CDR3 loop: CASSPFVELFF. The DNA reads as follows: TGTGCCAGCAGCCCGTTTGTTGAACTGTTTTTT. The full variable domain, completed from the reference TRBV28 and TRBJ1-4 proteins outside the CDR3, reads DVKVTQSSRYLVKRTGEKVFLECVQDMDHENMFWYRQDPGLGLRLIYFSYDVKMKEKGDIPEGYSVSREKKERFSLILESASTNQTSMYLCASSPFVELFFGSGTQLSVL.